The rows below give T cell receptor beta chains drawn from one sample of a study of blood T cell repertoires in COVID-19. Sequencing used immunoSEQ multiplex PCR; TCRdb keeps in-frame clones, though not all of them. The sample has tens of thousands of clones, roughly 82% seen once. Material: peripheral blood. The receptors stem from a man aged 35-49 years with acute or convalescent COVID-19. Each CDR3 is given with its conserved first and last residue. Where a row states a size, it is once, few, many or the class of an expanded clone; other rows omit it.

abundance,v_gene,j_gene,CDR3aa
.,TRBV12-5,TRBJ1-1,CASARDGGTIRAFF
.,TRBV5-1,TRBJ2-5,CASSFGGGETQYF
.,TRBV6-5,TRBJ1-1,CASSPDRDAEAFF
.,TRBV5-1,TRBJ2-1,CASSDRVGPYNEQFF
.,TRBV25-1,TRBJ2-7,CASSVQTPGRVFEQYF
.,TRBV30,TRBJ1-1,CAWNFRVRAFF
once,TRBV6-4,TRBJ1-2,CASSDGEGGGYGYTF
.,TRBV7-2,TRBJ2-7,CASSLVGGDTMEQYF
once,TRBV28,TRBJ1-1,CASSIGQGTEAFF
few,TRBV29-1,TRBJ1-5,CSVAQKGGNQPQHF
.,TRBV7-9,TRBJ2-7,CASSSTTGAFYEQYF
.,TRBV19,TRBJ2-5,CASSTLTWKETQYF
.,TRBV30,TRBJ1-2,CAQGQGVAYGYTF
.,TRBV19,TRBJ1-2,CASSTPRTDYGYTF
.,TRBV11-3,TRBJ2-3,CASSLKPGTPLTDTQYF
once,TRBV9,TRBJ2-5,CASSRGGIQETQYF
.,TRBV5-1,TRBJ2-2,CASRQSQGDRTTGELFF
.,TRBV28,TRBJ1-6,CASSRQGSSPLHF
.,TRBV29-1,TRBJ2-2,CSVEGPAGRNTGELFF
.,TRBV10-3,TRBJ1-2,CAISAQGNGYTF
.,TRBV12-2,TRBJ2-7,CASRLGRGRLRYEQYF
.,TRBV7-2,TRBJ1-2,CASSPGTGGWYGYTF
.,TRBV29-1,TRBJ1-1,CSVEQNMNTEAFF
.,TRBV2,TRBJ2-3,CASGGSTGRGTDTQYF
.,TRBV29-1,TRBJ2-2,CSVGTGTGNTGELFF
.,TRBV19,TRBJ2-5,CASSIGLAGGGETQYF
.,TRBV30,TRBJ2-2,CAWNVPVLVTGELFF